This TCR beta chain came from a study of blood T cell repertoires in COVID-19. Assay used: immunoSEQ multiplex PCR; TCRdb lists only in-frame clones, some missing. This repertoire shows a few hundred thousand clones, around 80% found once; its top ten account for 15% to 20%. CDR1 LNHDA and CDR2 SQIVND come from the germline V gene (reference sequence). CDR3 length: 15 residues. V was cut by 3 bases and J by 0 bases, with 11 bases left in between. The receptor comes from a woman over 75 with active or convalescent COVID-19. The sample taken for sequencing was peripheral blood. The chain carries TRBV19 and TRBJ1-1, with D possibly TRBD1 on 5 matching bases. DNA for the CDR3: TGTGCCAGTAGTATCCTTGGGGCTCTGAACACTGAAGCTTTCTTT. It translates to CASSILGALNTEAFF. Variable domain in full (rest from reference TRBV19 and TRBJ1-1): DGGITQSPKYLFRKEGQNVTLSCEQNLNHDAMYWYRQDPGQGLRLIYYSQIVNDFQKGDIAEGYSVSREKKESFPLTVTSAQKNPTAFYLCASSILGALNTEAFFGQGTRLTVV.